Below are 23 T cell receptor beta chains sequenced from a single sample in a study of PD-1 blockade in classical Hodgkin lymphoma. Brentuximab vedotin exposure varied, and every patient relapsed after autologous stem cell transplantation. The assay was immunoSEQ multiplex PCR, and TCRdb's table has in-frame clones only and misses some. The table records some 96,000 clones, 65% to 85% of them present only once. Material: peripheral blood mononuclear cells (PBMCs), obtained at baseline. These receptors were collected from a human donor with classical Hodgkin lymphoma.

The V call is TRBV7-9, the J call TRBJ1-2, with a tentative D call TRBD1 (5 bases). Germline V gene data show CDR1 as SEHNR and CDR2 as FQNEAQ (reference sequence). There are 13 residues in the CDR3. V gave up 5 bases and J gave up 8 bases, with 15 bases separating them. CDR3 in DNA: TGTGCCAGCAGCCGAGGGACCGCCCTAGGCTACACCTTC. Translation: CASSRGTALGYTF.

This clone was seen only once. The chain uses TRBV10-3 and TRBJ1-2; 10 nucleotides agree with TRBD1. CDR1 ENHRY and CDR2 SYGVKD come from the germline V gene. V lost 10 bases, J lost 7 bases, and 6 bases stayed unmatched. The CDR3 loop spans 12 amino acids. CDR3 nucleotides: TGTGCCACTAGACAGGGGGCGCCTGGCTACACCTTC. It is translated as CATRQGAPGYTF.

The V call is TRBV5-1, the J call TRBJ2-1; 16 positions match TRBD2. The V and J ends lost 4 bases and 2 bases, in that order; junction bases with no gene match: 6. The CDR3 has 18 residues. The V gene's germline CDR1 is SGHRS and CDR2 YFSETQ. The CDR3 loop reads CASSPGLAGGVPYNEQFF. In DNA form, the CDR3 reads TGCGCCAGCAGCCCGGGACTAGCGGGAGGGGTCCCCTACAATGAGCAGTTCTTC.

The CDR3 DNA reads TGTGCCAGCAGTACCCCGATCCACAGGGGACGAGGCACTGAAGCTTTCTTT. Amino acids: CASSTPIHRGRGTEAFF. This chain uses TRBV27 with TRBJ1-1; 7 bases align to TRBD1. The CDR3 loop spans 17 amino acids. Germline CDR1 reads MNHEY; CDR2 reads SMNVEV (reference sequence). V lost 5 bases and J lost 4; bases outside the gene matches: 16.

The CDR3 loop reads CATSSRDRTPGYTF. The CDR3 DNA reads as TGTGCCACCAGCTCGCGGGACAGGACCCCCGGCTACACCTTC. V is TRBV15 and J is TRBJ1-2; the match to TRBD1 covers 8 bases. This CDR3 is built from 14 residues. V lost 5 bases and J lost 8; bases outside the gene matches: 10. The germline CDR1 and CDR2 sequences are LNHNV and YYDKDF (reference sequence).

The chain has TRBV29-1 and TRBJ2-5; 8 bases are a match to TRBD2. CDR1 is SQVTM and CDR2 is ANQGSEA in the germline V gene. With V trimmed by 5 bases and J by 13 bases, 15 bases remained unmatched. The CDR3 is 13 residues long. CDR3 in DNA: TGCAGCGTTACGTCACCGGGGGGGGGACCCACGTACTTC. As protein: CSVTSPGGGPTYF.

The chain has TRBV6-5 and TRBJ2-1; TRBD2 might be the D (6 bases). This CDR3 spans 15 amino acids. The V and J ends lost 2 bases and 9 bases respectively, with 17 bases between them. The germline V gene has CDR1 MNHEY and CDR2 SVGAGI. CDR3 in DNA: TGTGCCAGCAGTTACATGGTAGCGGAATTAGGTGAGCAGTTCTTC. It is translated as CASSYMVAELGEQFF.

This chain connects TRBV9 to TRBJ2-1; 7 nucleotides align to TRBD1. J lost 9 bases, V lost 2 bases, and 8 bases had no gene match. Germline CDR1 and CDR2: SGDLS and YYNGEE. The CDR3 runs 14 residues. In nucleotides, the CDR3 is TGTGCCAGCAGCGTGACAGGGAGAATAGGTGAGCAGTTCTTC. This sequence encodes CASSVTGRIGEQFF.

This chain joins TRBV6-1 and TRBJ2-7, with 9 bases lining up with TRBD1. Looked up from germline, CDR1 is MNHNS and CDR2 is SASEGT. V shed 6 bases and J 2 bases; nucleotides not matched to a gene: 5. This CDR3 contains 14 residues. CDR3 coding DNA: TGTGCCAGCAGGGCCGACAGGGGGGCCTACGAGCAGTACTTC. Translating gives CASRADRGAYEQYF.

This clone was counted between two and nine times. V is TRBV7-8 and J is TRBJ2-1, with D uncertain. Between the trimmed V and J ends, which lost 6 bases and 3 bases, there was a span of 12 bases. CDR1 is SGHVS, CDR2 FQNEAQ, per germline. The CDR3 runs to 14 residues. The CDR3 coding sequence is TGTGCCAGCAGTTCGAAGTCCGGCTACAATGAGCAGTTCTTC. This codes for CASSSKSGYNEQFF. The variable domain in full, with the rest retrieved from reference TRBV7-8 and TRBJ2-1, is GAGVSQSPRYKVAKRGQDVALRCDPISGHVSLFWYQQALGQGPEFLTYFQNEAQLDKSGLPSDRFFAERPEGSVSTLKIQRTQQEDSAVYLCASSSKSGYNEQFFGPGTRLTVL.

The CDR3 reads CASSFGGGSSTEAFF. The CDR3 nucleotides read TGTGCCAGTAGTTTCGGTGGGGGGTCGAGCACTGAAGCTTTCTTT. The V call is TRBV19, the J call TRBJ1-1, with D perhaps TRBD1 (5 bases). Germline V gene lookup returns CDR1 LNHDA and CDR2 SQIVND (reference sequence). This CDR3 spans 15 amino acids. Deletions cut 5 bases from V and 4 bases from J, with 17 bases between.

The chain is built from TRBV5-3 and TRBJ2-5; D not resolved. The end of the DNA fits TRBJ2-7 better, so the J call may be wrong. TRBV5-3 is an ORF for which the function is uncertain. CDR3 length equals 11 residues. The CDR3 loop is CARILWGEQYF. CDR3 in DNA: TGTGCCAGAATCCTATGGGGCGAGCAGTACTTC.

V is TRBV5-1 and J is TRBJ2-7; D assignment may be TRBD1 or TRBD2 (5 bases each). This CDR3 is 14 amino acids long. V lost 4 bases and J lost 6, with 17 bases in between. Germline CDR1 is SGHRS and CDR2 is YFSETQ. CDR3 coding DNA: TGCGCCAGCAGCCCGGATGGGGGAGTTATCGAGCAGTACTTC. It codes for CASSPDGGVIEQYF. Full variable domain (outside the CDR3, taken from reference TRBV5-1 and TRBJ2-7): KAGVTQTPRYLIKTRGQQVTLSCSPISGHRSVSWYQQTPGQGLQFLFEYFSETQRNKGNFPGRFSGRQFSNSRSEMNVSTLELGDSALYLCASSPDGGVIEQYFGPGTRLTVT.

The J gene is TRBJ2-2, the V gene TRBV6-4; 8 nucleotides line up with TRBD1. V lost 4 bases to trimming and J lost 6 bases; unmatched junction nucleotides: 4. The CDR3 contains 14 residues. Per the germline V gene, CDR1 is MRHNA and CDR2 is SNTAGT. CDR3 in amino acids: CASSAQDRAGELFF. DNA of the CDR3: TGTGCCAGCAGTGCCCAGGACAGGGCCGGGGAGCTGTTTTTT.

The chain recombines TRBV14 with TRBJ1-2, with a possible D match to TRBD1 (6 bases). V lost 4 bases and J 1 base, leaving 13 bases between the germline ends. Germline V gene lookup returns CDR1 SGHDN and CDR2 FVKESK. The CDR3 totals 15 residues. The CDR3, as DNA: TGTGCCAGCAGCCGGGGGGCGCGCCTTAACTATGGCTACACCTTC. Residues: CASSRGARLNYGYTF.

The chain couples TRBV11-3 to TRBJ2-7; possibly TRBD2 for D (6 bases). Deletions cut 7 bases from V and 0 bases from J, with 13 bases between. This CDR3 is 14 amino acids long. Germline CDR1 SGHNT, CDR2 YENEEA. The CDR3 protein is CASKEGPSSYEQYF. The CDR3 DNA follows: TGTGCCAGCAAGGAGGGTCCCAGCTCCTACGAGCAGTACTTC.

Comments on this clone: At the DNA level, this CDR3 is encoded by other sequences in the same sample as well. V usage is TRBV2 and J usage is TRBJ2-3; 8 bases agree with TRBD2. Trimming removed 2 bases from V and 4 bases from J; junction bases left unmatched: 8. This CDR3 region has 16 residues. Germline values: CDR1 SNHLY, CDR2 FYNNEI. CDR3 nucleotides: TGTGCCAGCAGTGAATTAGGCGGGAGGAGCGCAGATACGCAGTATTTT. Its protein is CASSELGGRSADTQYF.

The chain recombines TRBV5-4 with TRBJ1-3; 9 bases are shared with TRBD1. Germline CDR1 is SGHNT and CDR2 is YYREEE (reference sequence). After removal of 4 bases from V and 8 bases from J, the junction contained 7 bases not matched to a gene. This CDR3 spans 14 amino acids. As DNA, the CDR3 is TGTGCCAGCAGCCCCGGGGACAGGGATGACACCATATATTTT. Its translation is CASSPGDRDDTIYF.

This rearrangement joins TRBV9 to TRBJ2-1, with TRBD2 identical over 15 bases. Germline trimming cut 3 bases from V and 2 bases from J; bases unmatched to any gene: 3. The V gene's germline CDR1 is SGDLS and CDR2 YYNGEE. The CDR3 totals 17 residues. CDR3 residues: CASSAGLAGGTYNEQFF. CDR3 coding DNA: TGTGCCAGCAGCGCCGGACTAGCGGGAGGGACCTACAATGAGCAGTTCTTC. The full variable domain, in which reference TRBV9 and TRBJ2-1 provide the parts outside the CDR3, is DSGVTQTPKHLITATGQRVTLRCSPRSGDLSVYWYQQSLDQGLQFLIQYYNGEERAKGNILERFSAQQFPDLHSELNLSSLELGDSALYFCASSAGLAGGTYNEQFFGPGTRLTVL.

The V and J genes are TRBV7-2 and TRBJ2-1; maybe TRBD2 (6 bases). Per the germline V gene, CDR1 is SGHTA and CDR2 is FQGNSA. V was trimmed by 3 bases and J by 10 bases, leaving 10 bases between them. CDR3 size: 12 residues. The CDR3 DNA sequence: TGTGCCAGCAGCTTCTCCGGGAGCGAGCAGTTCTTC. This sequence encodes CASSFSGSEQFF.

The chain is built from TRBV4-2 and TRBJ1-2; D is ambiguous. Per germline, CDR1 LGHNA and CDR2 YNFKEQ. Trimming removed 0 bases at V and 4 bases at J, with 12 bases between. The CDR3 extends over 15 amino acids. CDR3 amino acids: CASSQDLGGIYGYTF. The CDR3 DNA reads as TGTGCCAGCAGCCAAGATCTCGGAGGGATCTATGGCTACACCTTC.

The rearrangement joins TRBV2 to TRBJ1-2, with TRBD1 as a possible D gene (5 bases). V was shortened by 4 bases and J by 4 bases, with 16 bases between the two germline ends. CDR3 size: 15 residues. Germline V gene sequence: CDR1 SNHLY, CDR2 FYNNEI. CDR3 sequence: CASSAGAVVVYGYTF. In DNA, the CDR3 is TGTGCCAGCAGTGCCGGGGCCGTGGTGGTCTATGGCTACACCTTC.

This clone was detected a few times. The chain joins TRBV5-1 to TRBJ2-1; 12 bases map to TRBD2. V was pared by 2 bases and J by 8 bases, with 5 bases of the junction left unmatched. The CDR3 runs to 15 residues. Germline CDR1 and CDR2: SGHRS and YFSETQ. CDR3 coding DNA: TGCGCCAGCAGCTTCGGGACTAGCGGGCTCGATGAGCAGTTCTTC. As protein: CASSFGTSGLDEQFF.